This T cell receptor (beta chain) comes out of a study of CD8+ T cells in alopecia areata (dated by TCRdb to the late 2010s). Notes on the research overall: In both human patients and the C3H/HeJ mouse model, the study applied high-throughput TCRbeta sequencing to look at T cell clonal expansion in alopecia areata. Human TCRbeta sequencing covered scalp tissue and sorted CD4+ and CD8+ peripheral blood T cells from patchy and totalis/universalis alopecia areata patients and healthy controls. Scalp clonality was compared across normal scalp (n=4), patchy alopecia areata scalp (n=8), and alopecia totalis/universalis scalp (n=8). RNA was obtained with the PAXgene miRNA kit for fixed scalp, the miRNeasy kit for PBMCs, and the RNeasy kit for mouse skin. Amplification of TCRbeta CDR3 regions was done by immunoSEQ multiplex PCR using 35 Vbeta forward primers and 13 Jbeta reverse primers.

Ends trimmed: V by 6 bases, J by 4 bases; bases unmatched to a gene: 9. The CDR3 spans 15 residues, from the cysteine through the phenylalanine. This entry keeps only the CDR3 DNA: 45 bases, framed from base 1. The germline V gene yields SNHLY for CDR1 and FYNNEI for CDR2. Library construction relied on the immunoSEQ multiplex PCR assay. To provide template for TCR sequencing, every sample had RNA extracted and reverse transcribed into cDNA. First-strand cDNA was synthesized with SuperScript III using a 2:1 mix of oligo-dT and random hexamers. Amplification bias was assessed with a synthetic immune receptor repertoire, and residual bias was removed computationally. As for the original processing: Raw reads were preprocessed to remove errors, and CDR3 was defined according to IMGT conventions as the region from the conserved cysteine to phenylalanine. Clonality was computed by normalizing Shannon entropy by log2 of the number of productive unique TCRs and subtracting the result from 1. Scalp TCRbeta sequences were cross-referenced with sorted blood CD4 and CD8 repertoires so that the CD4 or CD8 identity of scalp clones could be inferred. TCRdb took over this immuneACCESS table, retaining in-frame rearrangements with V and J assigned. Such tables are incomplete; in checked studies, under half of the missing clones stem from an unresolved V gene, and the remainder is unexplained. The V and J calls and the clone size are those of that table, but D and trimming were determined from the DNA. For this sample there are around 100,000 clones; roughly half appear just once. About 9% of the sample rests with the top ten.

Overall study outcomes, separate from this receptor: Unlike mouse skin, where gammadelta T cells dominate, normal human skin contains resident alphabeta T cells that get sequenced too, which complicates analysis of the scalp TCR repertoire. Compared with normal scalp, lesional scalp, particularly in alopecia totalis/universalis, had higher clonality and more expanded CD8+ clones, which suggests antigenic drive. Shared TCR sequences between patients were less evident than in mice, which may be partly attributable to HLA diversity in the patient population.

As for this clone: Its cognate antigen has yet to be identified. Per-base quality was not reported, and no clone a single base away is much larger than it.

After PBMCs were isolated by density centrifugation and stained for CD3, CD4 and CD8, a FACSAria was used to sort CD4+ and CD8+ T cells. Scalp biopsies and blood samples were provided by unaffected controls. The sequenced sample was CD4+ T cells sorted from blood. Here the chain combines TRBV2 and TRBJ2-3; 8 bases in the junction line up with TRBD2. The source is a human donor in good health. The CDR3 here reads CASREQGLGADTQYF. The DNA is TGTGCCAGCAGGGAACAGGGACTAGGGGCAGATACGCAGTATTTT.